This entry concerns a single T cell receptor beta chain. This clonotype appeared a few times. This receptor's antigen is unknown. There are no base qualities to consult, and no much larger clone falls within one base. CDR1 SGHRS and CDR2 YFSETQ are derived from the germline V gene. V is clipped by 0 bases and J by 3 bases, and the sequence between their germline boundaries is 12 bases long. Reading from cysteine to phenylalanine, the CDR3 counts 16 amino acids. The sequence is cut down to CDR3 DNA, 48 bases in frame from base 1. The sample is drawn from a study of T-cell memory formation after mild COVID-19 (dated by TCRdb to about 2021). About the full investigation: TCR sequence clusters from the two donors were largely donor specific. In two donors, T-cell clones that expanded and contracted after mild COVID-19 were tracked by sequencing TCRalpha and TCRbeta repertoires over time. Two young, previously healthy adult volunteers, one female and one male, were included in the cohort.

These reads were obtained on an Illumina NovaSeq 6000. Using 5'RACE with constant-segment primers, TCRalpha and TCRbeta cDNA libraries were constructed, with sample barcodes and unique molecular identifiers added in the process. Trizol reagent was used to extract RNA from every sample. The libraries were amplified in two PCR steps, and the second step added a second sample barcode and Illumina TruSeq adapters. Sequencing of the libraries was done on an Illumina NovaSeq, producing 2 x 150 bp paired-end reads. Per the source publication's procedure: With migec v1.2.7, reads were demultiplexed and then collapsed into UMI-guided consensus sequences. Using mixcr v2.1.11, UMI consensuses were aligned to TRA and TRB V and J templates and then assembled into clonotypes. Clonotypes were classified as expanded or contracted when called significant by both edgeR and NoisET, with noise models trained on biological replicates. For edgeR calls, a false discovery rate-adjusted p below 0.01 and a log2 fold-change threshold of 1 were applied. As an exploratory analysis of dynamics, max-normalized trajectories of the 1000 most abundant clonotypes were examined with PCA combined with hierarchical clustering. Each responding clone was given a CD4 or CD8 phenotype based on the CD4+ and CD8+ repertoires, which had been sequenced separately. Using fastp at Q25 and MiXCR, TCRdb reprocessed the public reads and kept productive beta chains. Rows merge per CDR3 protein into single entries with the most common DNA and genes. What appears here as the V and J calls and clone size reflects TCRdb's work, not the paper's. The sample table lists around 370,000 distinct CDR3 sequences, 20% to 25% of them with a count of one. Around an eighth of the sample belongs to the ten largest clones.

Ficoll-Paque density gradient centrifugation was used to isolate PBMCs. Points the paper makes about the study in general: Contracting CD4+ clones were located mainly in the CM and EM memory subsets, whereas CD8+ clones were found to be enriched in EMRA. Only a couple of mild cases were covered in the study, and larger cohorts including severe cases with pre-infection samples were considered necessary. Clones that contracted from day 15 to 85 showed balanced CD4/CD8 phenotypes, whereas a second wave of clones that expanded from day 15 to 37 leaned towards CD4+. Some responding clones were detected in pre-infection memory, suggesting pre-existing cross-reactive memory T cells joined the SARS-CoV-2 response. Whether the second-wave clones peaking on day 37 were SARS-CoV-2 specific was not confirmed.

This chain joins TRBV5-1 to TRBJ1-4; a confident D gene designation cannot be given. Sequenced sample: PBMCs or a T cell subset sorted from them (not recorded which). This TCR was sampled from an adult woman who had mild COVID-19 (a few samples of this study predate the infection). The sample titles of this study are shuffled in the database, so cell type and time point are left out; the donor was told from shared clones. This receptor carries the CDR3 CASSLEGARANEKLFF. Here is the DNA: TGCGCCAGCAGCTTGGAGGGAGCGAGGGCTAATGAAAAACTGTTTTTT.